Included here is one T cell receptor beta chain sequence, with context. This entry belongs to a study of technical replicates of blood from a handful of donors. The CDR3 spans 14 residues. Germline assignment: CDR1 LNHDA and CDR2 SQIVND (reference sequence). V gave up 0 bases and J gave up 8 bases, with 13 bases separating them. The data were produced by immunoSEQ multiplex PCR, yet TCRdb's version contains in-frame clones alone and is incomplete. The table includes about 80,000 clones, approximately 97% detected once. This chain connects TRBV19 to TRBJ1-2, with D perhaps matching TRBD1 (5 bases). The receptor was isolated from a human donor in good health. Input material: T cells isolated from PBMCs. The CDR3 here is CASSIEGQGKGYTF. The CDR3 bases are TGTGCCAGTAGTATAGAGGGTCAGGGCAAAGGCTACACCTTC.